This entry describes one TCR beta chain. The CDR3 has 14 residues. V was trimmed by 0 bases and J by 6 bases, leaving 11 bases between them. CDR1 is LGHDT and CDR2 is YNNKEL in the germline V gene (reference sequence). Profiled with immunoSEQ multiplex PCR; TCRdb holds only in-frame clones, not every one. This table has some 150,000 clones, approximately 80% appearing once. This entry belongs to a study of blood T cell repertoires in COVID-19. Across the whole study: COVID-19 samples collected from the United States, Italy and Spain covered acute and convalescent phases. PBMCs, B-cell-depleted T cells, or T cells were the source of the cDNA or gDNA that made up the material.

The material sequenced was peripheral blood. The rearrangement links TRBV3-1 (or the pseudogene TRBV3-2) to TRBJ1-2, with D perhaps matching TRBD1 (5 bases). The sequence was collected from a human donor in a cohort sampled during active COVID-19. The CDR3 sequence is CASSQDLGVDGYTF. The CDR3 DNA sequence: TGTGCCAGCAGCCAAGATTTAGGGGTGGATGGCTACACCTTC.